This TCR beta chain was observed in a study of blood T cell repertoires in COVID-19. Looking at the study overall: Sites in the United States, Italy and Spain provided acute and convalescent COVID-19 samples. From T cells, B-cell-depleted T cells, or PBMCs came the material, which was cDNA or gDNA.

This clone occurred once. Authors' analysis steps: The assay estimated nucleated cells by amplifying reference gene primers. Clones were sequenced by immunoSEQ multiplex PCR, and TCRdb holds only the in-frame ones, with some missing. D and trimming come from the DNA, and the V and J calls and clone size come from that table. The sample records some 73,000 clones, 75% to 90% being singletons. While infection was still active, Seattle patients were enrolled and then followed longitudinally. Trimming removed 6 bases from V and 3 bases from J; junction bases left unmatched: 6. In germline, CDR1 is MRHNA, CDR2 SNTAGT. The CDR3 has 15 residues.

The sequence came from a man older than 75 with COVID-19, enrolled during active disease. The specimen was peripheral blood. This sequence joins TRBV6-4 and TRBJ1-2; 11 bases are a match to TRBD1. CDR3 residues: CASRPGTGGYYGYTF. The CDR3 region has the DNA TGTGCCAGCAGGCCCGGGACAGGGGGTTACTATGGCTACACCTTC.